This T cell receptor (beta chain) was sequenced for a study of technical replicates of blood from a handful of donors. Clones were read by immunoSEQ multiplex PCR, and TCRdb kept only the in-frame ones, dropping some. The data show around 80,000 clones, 90% to 95% seen once. The TCR originated in a human donor in good health. Sequencing was carried out using T cells isolated from PBMCs.

This chain's CDR3 is CASRSYWTAYEQYF. For the CDR3, the DNA is TGTGCCAGCCGGTCCTACTGGACAGCCTACGAGCAGTACTTC. V gene TRBV6-5 combines with J gene TRBJ2-7; TRBD1 is a possible D gene (6 bases). Trimming shortened V by 8 bases and J by 2 bases, and 16 bases separated the two germline ends. Germline V CDR1 and CDR2: MNHEY, SVGAGI. The CDR3 consists of 14 residues.